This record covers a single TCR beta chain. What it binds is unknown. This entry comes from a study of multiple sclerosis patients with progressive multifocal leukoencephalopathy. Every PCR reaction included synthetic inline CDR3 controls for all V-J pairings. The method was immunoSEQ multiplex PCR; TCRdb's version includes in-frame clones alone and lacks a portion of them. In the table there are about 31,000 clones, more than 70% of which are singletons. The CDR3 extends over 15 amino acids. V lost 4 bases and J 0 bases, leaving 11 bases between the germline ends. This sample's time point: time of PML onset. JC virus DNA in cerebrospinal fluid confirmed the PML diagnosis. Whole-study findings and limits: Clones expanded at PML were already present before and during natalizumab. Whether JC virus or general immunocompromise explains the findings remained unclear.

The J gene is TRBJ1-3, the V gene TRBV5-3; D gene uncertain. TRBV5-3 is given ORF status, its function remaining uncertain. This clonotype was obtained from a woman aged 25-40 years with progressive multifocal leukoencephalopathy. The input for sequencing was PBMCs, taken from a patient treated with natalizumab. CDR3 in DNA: TGTGCCAGAAGCCGTACCCCAGGCTCTGGAAACACCATATATTTT. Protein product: CARSRTPGSGNTIYF.